Reported below is one TCR beta chain. Antigen unknown. This CDR3 comprises 15 residues. V lost 8 bases, J lost 3 bases, and 17 bases lay in between. Germline V lookup: CDR1 MNHEY, CDR2 SMNVEV (reference sequence). The data originate from a study of long-term antiretroviral therapy in people with HIV. Study results and limitations: Controls exceeded HIV repertoires in CDR3 length range. Repertoire dominance by clones expanded before ART was seen at all time points. Specimens of blood were obtained during about 2003 to 2018, possibly under older ART regimens.

Researchers report immunoSEQ v3.0 was run at survey level. The protocol was immunoSEQ multiplex PCR, while the TCRdb copy is restricted to in-frame clones and leaves out a portion. The table includes fewer than 40,000 clones, about 97% detected once. Treatment locations for all participants with HIV were in the United States. The sample consisted of unsorted PBMCs, taken 6.9 years after starting antiretroviral therapy. The TCR was taken from a man in his thirties or forties with HIV. V usage is TRBV27 and J usage is TRBJ1-5, with TRBD1 as a possible D gene (5 bases). CDR3 DNA: TGTGCCAGCGCGCCTACAGGTATTTCCAATCAGCCCCAGCATTTT. It specifies CASAPTGISNQPQHF.